The 4 T cell receptor beta chains reported below all come from one sample, sequenced in a study of cytomegalovirus exposure and HLA in healthy donors. PCR was performed using 60 Vbeta and 13 Jbeta primers. The protocol was immunoSEQ multiplex PCR, while the TCRdb copy is restricted to in-frame clones and leaves out a portion. The sample includes 80,000 to 100,000 clones. The material sequenced was PBMCs. Receptor source: a man between 45 and 60 years old in good health and CMV-seropositive.

The chain recombines TRBV30 with TRBJ1-1; 8 bases map to TRBD1. The J segment lost 3 bases and the V segment lost 2 bases, leaving 2 bases of the junction unmatched. The germline V gene has CDR1 GTSNPN and CDR2 SVGIG (reference sequence). The CDR3 is 13 residues long. CDR3 loop: CAWSTDRDTEAFF. The CDR3 nucleotides read TGTGCCTGGAGTACGGACAGGGACACTGAAGCTTTCTTT.

The chain employs TRBV2 and TRBJ1-5; perhaps TRBD1 as D (6 bases). Trimming took 8 bases from V and 0 from J, leaving 11 bases between them. Germline V CDR1 and CDR2: SNHLY, FYNNEI. This CDR3 is built from 14 residues. The CDR3 sequence is CASRSDSSNQPQHF. CDR3 in DNA: TGTGCCAGCCGGTCGGACAGTAGCAATCAGCCCCAGCATTTT. Full variable domain (remainder filled in from reference TRBV2 and TRBJ1-5): EPEVTQTPSHQVTQMGQEVILRCVPISNHLYFYWYRQILGQKVEFLVSFYNNEISEKSEIFDDQFSVERPDGSNFTLKIRSTKLEDSAMYFCASRSDSSNQPQHFGDGTRLSIL.

This CDR3 is CASSSTGAPQHF. The CDR3 nucleotides are TGTGCCAGCAGTTCCACGGGAGCTCCCCAGCATTTT. The V gene is TRBV28, the J gene TRBJ1-5; D call uncertain. V was pared by 4 bases and J by 10 bases, with 11 bases between. The V gene's germline CDR1 is MDHEN and CDR2 SYDVKM. CDR3 size: 12 residues.

This chain uses TRBV5-4 with TRBJ2-7; weak D call: TRBD1 (5 bases). This CDR3 contains 14 residues. Germline CDR1 SGHNT, CDR2 YYREEE (reference sequence). V lost 3 bases and J 2 bases, leaving 12 bases between the germline ends. In DNA form, the CDR3 reads TGTGCCAGCAGCTCCCGACAGACGACCTACGAGCAGTACTTC. It specifies CASSSRQTTYEQYF.